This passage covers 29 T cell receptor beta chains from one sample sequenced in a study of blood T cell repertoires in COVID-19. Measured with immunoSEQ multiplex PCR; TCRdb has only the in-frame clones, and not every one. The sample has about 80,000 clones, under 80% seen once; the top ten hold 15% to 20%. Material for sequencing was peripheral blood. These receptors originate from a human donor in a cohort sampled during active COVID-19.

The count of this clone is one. The CDR3 here is CASSSEGQGDEQFF. DNA of the CDR3: TGTGCCAGCAGCTCGGAGGGACAGGGCGATGAGCAGTTCTTC. J is TRBJ2-1 and V is TRBV5-4, with 9 positions matching TRBD1. The CDR3 contains 14 residues. The ends lost 3 bases at V and 8 bases at J; junction bases unmatched: 6. CDR1 and CDR2 from the germline V gene are SGHNT and YYREEE (reference sequence). The full variable domain, with the rest looked up from reference TRBV5-4 and TRBJ2-1, is ETGVTQSPTHLIKTRGQQVTLRCSSQSGHNTVSWYQQALGQGPQFIFQYYREEENGRGNFPPRFSGLQFPNYSSELNVNALELDDSALYLCASSSEGQGDEQFFGPGTRLTVL.

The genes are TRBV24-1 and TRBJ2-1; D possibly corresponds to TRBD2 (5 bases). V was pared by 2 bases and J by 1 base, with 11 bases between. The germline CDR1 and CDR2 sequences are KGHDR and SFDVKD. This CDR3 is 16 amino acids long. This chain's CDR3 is CATSDSPSRSYNEQFF. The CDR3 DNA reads TGTGCCACCAGTGATTCCCCTAGCCGATCCTACAATGAGCAGTTCTTC.

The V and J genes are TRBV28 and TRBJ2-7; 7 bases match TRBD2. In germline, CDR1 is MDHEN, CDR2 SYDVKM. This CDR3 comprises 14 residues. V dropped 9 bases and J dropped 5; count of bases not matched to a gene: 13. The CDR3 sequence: CASSGSPLADEQYF. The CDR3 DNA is TGTGCCAGTAGCGGGTCCCCTTTAGCCGACGAGCAGTACTTC.

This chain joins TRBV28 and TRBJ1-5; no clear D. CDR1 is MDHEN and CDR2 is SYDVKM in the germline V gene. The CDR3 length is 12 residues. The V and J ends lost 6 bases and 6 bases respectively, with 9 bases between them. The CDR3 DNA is TGTGCCAGCAGCCCGCGGGGTCAGCCCCAGCATTTT. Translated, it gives CASSPRGQPQHF.

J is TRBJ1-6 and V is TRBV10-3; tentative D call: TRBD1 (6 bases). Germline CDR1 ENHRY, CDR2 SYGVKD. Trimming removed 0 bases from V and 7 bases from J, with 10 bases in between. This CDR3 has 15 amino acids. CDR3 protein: CAISESSRGNSPLHF. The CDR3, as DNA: TGTGCCATCAGTGAGTCCTCCAGGGGCAATTCACCCCTCCACTTT.

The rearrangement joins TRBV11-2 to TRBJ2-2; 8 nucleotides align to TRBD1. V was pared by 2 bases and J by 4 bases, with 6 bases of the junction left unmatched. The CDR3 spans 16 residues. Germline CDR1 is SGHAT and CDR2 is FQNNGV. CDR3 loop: CASSLTDRVGTGELFF. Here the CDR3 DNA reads TGTGCCAGCAGCTTAACGGACAGGGTGGGCACCGGGGAGCTGTTTTTT. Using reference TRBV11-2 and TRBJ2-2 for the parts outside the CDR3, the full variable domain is EAGVAQSPRYKIIEKRQSVAFWCNPISGHATLYWYQQILGQGPKLLIQFQNNGVVDDSQLPKDRFSAERLKGVDSTLKIQPAKLEDSAVYLCASSLTDRVGTGELFFGEGSRLTVL.

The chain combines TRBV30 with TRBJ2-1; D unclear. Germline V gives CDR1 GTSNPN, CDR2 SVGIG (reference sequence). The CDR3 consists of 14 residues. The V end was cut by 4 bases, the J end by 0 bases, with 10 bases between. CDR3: CAWTLASSYNEQFF. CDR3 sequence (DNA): TGTGCCTGGACACTTGCGAGCTCCTACAATGAGCAGTTCTTC.

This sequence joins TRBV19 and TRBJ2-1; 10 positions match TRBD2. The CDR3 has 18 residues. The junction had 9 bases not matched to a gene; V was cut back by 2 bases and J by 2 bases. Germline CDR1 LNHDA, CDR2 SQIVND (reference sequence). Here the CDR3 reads CASSIFLAGEGTYNEQFF. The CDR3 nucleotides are TGTGCCAGTAGTATATTTCTAGCGGGAGAGGGGACCTACAATGAGCAGTTCTTC. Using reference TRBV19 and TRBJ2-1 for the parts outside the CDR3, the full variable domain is DGGITQSPKYLFRKEGQNVTLSCEQNLNHDAMYWYRQDPGQGLRLIYYSQIVNDFQKGDIAEGYSVSREKKESFPLTVTSAQKNPTAFYLCASSIFLAGEGTYNEQFFGPGTRLTVL.

CDR3 protein: CASSSGGTGNTEAFF. CDR3 nucleotide sequence: TGTGCCAGCAGCTCCGGCGGGACAGGTAACACTGAAGCTTTCTTT. The genes are TRBV11-3 and TRBJ1-1, with 8 bases fitting TRBD1. There are 15 residues in the CDR3. Germline assignment: CDR1 SGHNT and CDR2 YENEEA. J was trimmed by 2 bases and V by 4 bases; bases with no gene match: 6.

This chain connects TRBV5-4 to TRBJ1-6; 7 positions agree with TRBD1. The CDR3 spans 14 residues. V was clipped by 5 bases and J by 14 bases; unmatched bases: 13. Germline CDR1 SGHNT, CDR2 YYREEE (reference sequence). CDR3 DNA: TGTGCCAGCAGGTCCGGGACAGAAGGGTCCACCCTCCACTTT. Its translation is CASRSGTEGSTLHF.

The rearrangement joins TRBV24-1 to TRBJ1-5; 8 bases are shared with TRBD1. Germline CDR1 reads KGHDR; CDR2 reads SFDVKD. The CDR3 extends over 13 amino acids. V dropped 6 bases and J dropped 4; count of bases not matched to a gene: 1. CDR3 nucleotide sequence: TGTGCCACCAGTCGACAGGGGAATCAGCCCCAGCATTTT. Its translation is CATSRQGNQPQHF.

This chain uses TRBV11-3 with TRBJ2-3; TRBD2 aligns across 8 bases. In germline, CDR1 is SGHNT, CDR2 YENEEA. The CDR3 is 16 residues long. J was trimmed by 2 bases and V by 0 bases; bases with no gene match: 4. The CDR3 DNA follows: TGTGCCAGCAGCTTAGAACCGGGAGGGCCCACAGATACGCAGTATTTT. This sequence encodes CASSLEPGGPTDTQYF.

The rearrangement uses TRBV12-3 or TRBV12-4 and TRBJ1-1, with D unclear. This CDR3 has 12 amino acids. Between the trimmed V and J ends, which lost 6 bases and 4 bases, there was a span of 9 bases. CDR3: CASSPQATEAFF. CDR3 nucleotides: TGTGCCAGCAGCCCGCAGGCCACTGAAGCTTTCTTT.

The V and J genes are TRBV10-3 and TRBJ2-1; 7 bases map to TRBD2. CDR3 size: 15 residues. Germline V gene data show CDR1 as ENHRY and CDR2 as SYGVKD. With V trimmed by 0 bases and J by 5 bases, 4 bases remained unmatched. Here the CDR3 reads CAISESIGLDNEQFF. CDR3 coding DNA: TGTGCCATCAGTGAGTCTATAGGACTAGACAATGAGCAGTTCTTC.

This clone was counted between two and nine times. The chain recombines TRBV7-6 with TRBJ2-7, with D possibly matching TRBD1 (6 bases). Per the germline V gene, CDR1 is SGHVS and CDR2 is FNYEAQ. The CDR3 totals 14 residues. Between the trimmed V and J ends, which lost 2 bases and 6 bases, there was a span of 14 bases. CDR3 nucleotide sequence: TGTGCCAGCAGCTTATCAGGGGATCCTTCCGAGCAGTACTTC. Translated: CASSLSGDPSEQYF. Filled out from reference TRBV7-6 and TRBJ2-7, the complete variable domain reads GAGVSQSPRYKVTKRGQDVALRCDPISGHVSLYWYRQALGQGPEFLTYFNYEAQQDKSGLPNDRFSAERPEGSISTLTIQRTEQRDSAMYRCASSLSGDPSEQYFGPGTRLTVT.

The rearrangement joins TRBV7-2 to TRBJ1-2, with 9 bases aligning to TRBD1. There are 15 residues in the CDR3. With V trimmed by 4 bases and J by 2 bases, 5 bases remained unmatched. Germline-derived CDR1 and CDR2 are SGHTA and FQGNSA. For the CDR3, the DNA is TGTGCCAGCAGCTCCGCGGGGACAGGGAACTATGGCTACACCTTC. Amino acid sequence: CASSSAGTGNYGYTF.

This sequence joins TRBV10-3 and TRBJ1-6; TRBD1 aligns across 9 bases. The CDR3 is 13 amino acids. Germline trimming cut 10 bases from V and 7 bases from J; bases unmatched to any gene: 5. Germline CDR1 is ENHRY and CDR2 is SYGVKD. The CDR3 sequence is CATRDRANSPLHF. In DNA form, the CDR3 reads TGTGCCACCCGGGACAGGGCAAATTCACCCCTCCACTTT.

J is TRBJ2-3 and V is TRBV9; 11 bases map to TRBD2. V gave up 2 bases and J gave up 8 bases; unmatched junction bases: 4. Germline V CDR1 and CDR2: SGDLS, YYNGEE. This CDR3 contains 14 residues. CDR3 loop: CASSVVAGGGTQYF. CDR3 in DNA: TGTGCCAGCAGCGTGGTAGCGGGAGGGGGTACGCAGTATTTT.

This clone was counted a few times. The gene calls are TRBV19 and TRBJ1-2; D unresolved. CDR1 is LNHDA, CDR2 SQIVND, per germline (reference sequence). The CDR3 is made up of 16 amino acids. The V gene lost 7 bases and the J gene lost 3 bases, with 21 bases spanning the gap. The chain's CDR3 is CASTSKGGYPHYGYTF. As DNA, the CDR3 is TGTGCCAGTACCTCGAAGGGCGGGTACCCCCACTATGGCTACACCTTC.

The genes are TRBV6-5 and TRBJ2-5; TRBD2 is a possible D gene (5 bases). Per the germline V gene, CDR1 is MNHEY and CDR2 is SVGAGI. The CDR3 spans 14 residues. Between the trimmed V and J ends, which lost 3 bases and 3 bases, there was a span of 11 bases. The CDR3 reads CASSYGLFKETQYF. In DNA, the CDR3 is TGTGCCAGCAGTTATGGACTTTTCAAAGAGACCCAGTACTTC.

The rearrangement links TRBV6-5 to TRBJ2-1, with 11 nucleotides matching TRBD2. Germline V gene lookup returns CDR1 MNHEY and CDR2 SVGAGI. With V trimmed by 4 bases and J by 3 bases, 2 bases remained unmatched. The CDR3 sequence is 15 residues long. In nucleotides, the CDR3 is TGTGCCAGCAGTTCGGGACTAGCGGTCTACAATGAGCAGTTCTTC. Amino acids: CASSSGLAVYNEQFF.

CDR3: CASSLAIGTDYEQYF. The CDR3 bases are TGCGCCAGCAGCTTGGCGATCGGGACAGACTACGAGCAGTACTTC. The chain uses TRBV5-1 and TRBJ2-7; 7 bases line up with TRBD1. Germline V gene sequence: CDR1 SGHRS, CDR2 YFSETQ. The CDR3 extends over 15 amino acids. With 0 bases clipped from V and 3 bases from J, the junction kept 6 bases outside the gene matches.

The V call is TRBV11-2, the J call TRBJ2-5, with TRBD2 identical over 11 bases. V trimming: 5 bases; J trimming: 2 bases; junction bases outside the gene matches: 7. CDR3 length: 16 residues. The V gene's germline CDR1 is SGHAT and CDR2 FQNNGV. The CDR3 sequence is CASSQGTSGPQETQYF. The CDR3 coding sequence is TGTGCCAGCAGCCAAGGGACTAGCGGACCTCAAGAGACCCAGTACTTC. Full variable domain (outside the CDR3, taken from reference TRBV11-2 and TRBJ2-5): EAGVAQSPRYKIIEKRQSVAFWCNPISGHATLYWYQQILGQGPKLLIQFQNNGVVDDSQLPKDRFSAERLKGVDSTLKIQPAKLEDSAVYLCASSQGTSGPQETQYFGPGTRLLVL.

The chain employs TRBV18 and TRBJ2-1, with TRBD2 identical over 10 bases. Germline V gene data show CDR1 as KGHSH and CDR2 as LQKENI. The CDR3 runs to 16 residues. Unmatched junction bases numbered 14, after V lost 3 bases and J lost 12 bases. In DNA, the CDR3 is TGTGCCAGCTCACCTCCGGGACTAGCGTGGTCAGAGAGGCAGTTCTTC. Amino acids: CASSPPGLAWSERQFF.

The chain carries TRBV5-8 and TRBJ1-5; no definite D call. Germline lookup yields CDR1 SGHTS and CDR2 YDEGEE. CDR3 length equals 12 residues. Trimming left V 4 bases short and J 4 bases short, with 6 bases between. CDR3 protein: CASSPLNQPQHF. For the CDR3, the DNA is TGTGCCAGCAGCCCCTTGAATCAGCCCCAGCATTTT. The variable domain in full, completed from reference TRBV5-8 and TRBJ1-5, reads EAGVTQSPTHLIKTRGQQATLRCSPISGHTSVYWYQQALGLGLQFLLWYDEGEERNRGNFPPRFSGRQFPNYSSELNVNALELEDSALYLCASSPLNQPQHFGDGTRLSIL.

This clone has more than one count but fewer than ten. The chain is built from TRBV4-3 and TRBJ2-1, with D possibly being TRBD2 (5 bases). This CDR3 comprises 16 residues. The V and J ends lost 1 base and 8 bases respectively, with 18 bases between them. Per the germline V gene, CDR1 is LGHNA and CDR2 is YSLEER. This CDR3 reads CASSQGGGLVVDEQFF. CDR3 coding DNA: TGCGCCAGCAGCCAAGGCGGCGGGTTAGTCGTAGATGAGCAGTTCTTC.

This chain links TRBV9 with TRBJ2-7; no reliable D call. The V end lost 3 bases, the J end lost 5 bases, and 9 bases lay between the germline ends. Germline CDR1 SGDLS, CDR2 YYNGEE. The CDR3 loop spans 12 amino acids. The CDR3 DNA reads TGTGCCAGCAGCGGCGGAGTGGACGAGCAGTACTTC. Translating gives CASSGGVDEQYF.

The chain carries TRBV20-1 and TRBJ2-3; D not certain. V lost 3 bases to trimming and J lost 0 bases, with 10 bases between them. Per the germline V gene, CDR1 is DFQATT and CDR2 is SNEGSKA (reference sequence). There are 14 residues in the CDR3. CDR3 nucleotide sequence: TGCAGTGCTAGTACTCCCGCTAGCACAGATACGCAGTATTTT. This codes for CSASTPASTDTQYF.

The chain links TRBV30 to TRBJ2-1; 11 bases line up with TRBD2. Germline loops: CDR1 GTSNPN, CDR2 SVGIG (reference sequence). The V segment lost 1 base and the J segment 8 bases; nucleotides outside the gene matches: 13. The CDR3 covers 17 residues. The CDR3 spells CAWSGVAGGDLGYEQFF. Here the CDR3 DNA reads TGTGCCTGGAGTGGGGTAGCGGGAGGGGATTTAGGTTATGAGCAGTTCTTC.